This is a list of T cell receptor beta chains from one sample in a study of high-grade serous ovarian cancer treatment subgroups. The assay was immunoSEQ multiplex PCR, and TCRdb's table has in-frame clones only and misses some. The data show around 5,200 clones, less than 85% seen once. The sample was tumor tissue. The receptors come from a human donor with high-grade serous ovarian cancer. Each CDR3 is given with its conserved first and last residue. A D gene is named only where the DNA matches it firmly. The size entry is marked missing in some rows and otherwise reads once, few, many or a size class.

v_gene	abundance	d_gene	j_gene	CDR3nt	CDR3aa
TRBV6-5	.	.	TRBJ2-7	TGTGCCAGCAGTCTTGACGGTTACGAGCAGTACTTC	CASSLDGYEQYF
TRBV19	once	TRBD1	TRBJ1-2	TGTGCCAGTAGCCTGAGAAGGGGGCGACCTAGTGGCTACACCTTC	CASSLRRGRPSGYTF
TRBV19	.	.	TRBJ1-5	TGTGCCAGTAGACCCGACCGGGACCCTAATCAGCCCCAGCATTTT	CASRPDRDPNQPQHF
TRBV6-5	.	.	TRBJ1-2	TGTGCCAGCAGGGACACCTATGGCTACACCTTC	CASRDTYGYTF
TRBV30	.	.	TRBJ2-7	TGTGCCTGCGAAAGGGGGTTCTCCTACGAGCAGTACTTC	CACERGFSYEQYF
TRBV7-9	.	.	TRBJ2-7	TGTGCCAGCAGCTTCGACAGCTACGAGCAGTACTTC	CASSFDSYEQYF
TRBV30	.	TRBD1	TRBJ1-2	TGTGCCTGGAACCGAGACAGGGGATCAGGTGGCTACACCTTC	CAWNRDRGSGGYTF
TRBV6-5	.	.	TRBJ2-7	TGTGCCAGCAGTTACCTCGGGACTTCGAAACTCTACGAGCAGTACTTC	CASSYLGTSKLYEQYF
TRBV2	.	.	TRBJ2-3	TGTGCCAGCAGGGTGAACAGGGAGGATACGCAGTATTTT	CASRVNREDTQYF
TRBV30	.	.	TRBJ1-1	TGTGCCTGGACCTTGGAGTATGAAGCTTTCTTT	CAWTLEYEAFF
TRBV5-1	few	.	TRBJ2-1	TGCGCCAGCAGCTTGGGACCGTTGAATGAGCAGTTCTTC	CASSLGPLNEQFF
TRBV5-6	few	.	TRBJ2-1	TGTGCCAGCAGCTTGATCCTACAGCGACAGGCTTACAATGAGCAGTTCTTC	CASSLILQRQAYNEQFF
TRBV9	.	TRBD2	TRBJ2-2	TGTGCCAGCAGCATCGAAGCGGGGGGGCCGTCTTCCGGGGAGCTGTTTTTT	CASSIEAGGPSSGELFF
TRBV5-1	.	TRBD2	TRBJ2-3	TGCGCCAGCACCTTAGCGGGGTTAAACACAGATACGCAGTATTTT	CASTLAGLNTDTQYF
TRBV6-6	.	TRBD1	TRBJ1-1	TGTGCCAGCAGTTACAGGGGGCGGGACACTGAAGCTTTCTTT	CASSYRGRDTEAFF
TRBV29-1	.	TRBD1	TRBJ2-7	TGCAGCGTTGGAGGGACAGGGACCTACGAGCAGTACTTC	CSVGGTGTYEQYF
TRBV10-2	.	.	TRBJ1-1	TGCGCCAGCAGTGATGTGGGTCGAAGAGGGACCGCAGAAGCTTTCTTT	CASSDVGRRGTAEAFF
TRBV18	few	TRBD1	TRBJ1-2	TGTGCCAGCTCACAGATTCAGGGGGACTATGGCTACACCTTC	CASSQIQGDYGYTF
TRBV5-1	.	.	TRBJ1-5	TGCGCCAGCAGCTTGGGCGGAGGGAATCAGCCCCAGCATTTT	CASSLGGGNQPQHF
TRBV4-1	few	TRBD1	TRBJ1-6	TGCGCCAGCCGTGGACAGGGTCAATCACCCCTCCACTTT	CASRGQGQSPLHF
TRBV4-3	few	.	TRBJ1-6	TGCGCCAGCAGCCAAGATTTTACGGAGGGGGTTTATTCACCCCTCCACTTT	CASSQDFTEGVYSPLHF
TRBV7-2	.	TRBD2	TRBJ2-1	TGTGCCAGCGGGCTAGCGGGGCGACACAATGAGCAGTTCTTC	CASGLAGRHNEQFF
TRBV6-1	once	.	TRBJ2-4	TGTGCCAGCAGATCAGCAGGGTCCAAAAACATTCAGTACTTC	CASRSAGSKNIQYF
TRBV7-2	.	TRBD1	TRBJ1-2	TGTGCCAGCAGCTTAGGCCGGGACAGGGGAGTTGGCTACACCTTC	CASSLGRDRGVGYTF
TRBV5-5	.	.	TRBJ2-2	TGTGCCAGCAGCTTGAGGCCGTCGAACACCGGGGAGCTGTTTTTT	CASSLRPSNTGELFF
TRBV18	once	TRBD1	TRBJ1-2	TGTGCCAGCTCACCAGGGACAGGGGGCGCTTGGAGCTACACCTTC	CASSPGTGGAWSYTF
TRBV5-8	once	TRBD1	TRBJ2-5	TGTGCCAGCAGCCAAGAAACAGGGGCGAGAGAGACCCAGTACTTC	CASSQETGARETQYF
TRBV30	.	.	TRBJ1-3	TGTGCCTGGAGTGTATGGGGCGTCGGAAACACCATATATTTT	CAWSVWGVGNTIYF
TRBV7-2	.	TRBD2	TRBJ2-1	TGTGCCAGCAGCTCCAACGGCGGGGGCTACAATGAGCAGTTCTTC	CASSSNGGGYNEQFF
TRBV12-5	.	.	TRBJ1-2	TGTGCTAGTGGTTTTGAAGGAGGAGGCTACACCTTC	CASGFEGGGYTF
TRBV13	.	TRBD1	TRBJ1-4	TGTGCCAGCAGTTTCGATGACAGGACCGGGACAGGGGCCCGAACTAATGAAAAACTGTTTTTT	CASSFDDRTGTGARTNEKLFF
TRBV10-1	.	.	TRBJ2-3	TGCGCCAGCAGTCTACGGGGGACAGATACGCAGTATTTT	CASSLRGTDTQYF
TRBV7-3	.	TRBD1	TRBJ1-5	TGTGCCAGCAGGACTTACCGGGACAGGGATGATCAGCCCCAGCATTTT	CASRTYRDRDDQPQHF
TRBV7-6	.	.	TRBJ2-7	TGTGCCAGCAGCTCCTCCACTCCCGAGCAGTACTTC	CASSSSTPEQYF
TRBV2	.	.	TRBJ1-1	TGTGCCAGCAGTGAACGGGACCCCCGGACTGAAGCTTTCTTT	CASSERDPRTEAFF
TRBV11-3	once	.	TRBJ2-2	TGTGCCAGCAGCTCCCGGACACAAACCGGGGAGCTGTTTTTT	CASSSRTQTGELFF
TRBV9	.	TRBD2	TRBJ2-5	TGTGCCAGCAGCGTGGGTAGCGGGGGGCTCGGAGAGACCCAGTACTTC	CASSVGSGGLGETQYF
TRBV6-5	.	TRBD1	TRBJ1-2	TGTGCCAGCAGTTACCCCGGGACAGGAATAAGAGGCTACACCTTC	CASSYPGTGIRGYTF
TRBV6-6	.	TRBD1	TRBJ1-1	TGTGCCAGCAGTGACAGGGGTGGTAGGACTGAAGCTTTCTTT	CASSDRGGRTEAFF
TRBV5-5	.	.	TRBJ1-1	TGTGCCAGCAGCAACCCATGGGGGAACACTGAAGCTTTCTTT	CASSNPWGNTEAFF
TRBV19	.	.	TRBJ1-1	TGTGCCAGTAGTATACAGGGAAGGGGCACTGAAGCTTTCTTT	CASSIQGRGTEAFF
TRBV7-2	.	TRBD1	TRBJ1-4	TGTGCCAGCAGCTTCGACAGGGGGCGTGAAAAACTGTTTTTT	CASSFDRGREKLFF